These T cell receptor beta chains were read from a single sample in a study of cytomegalovirus exposure and HLA in healthy donors. Sequencing was performed with immunoSEQ multiplex PCR; in TCRdb, only in-frame clones are kept and a portion is missing. The table shows about 100,000 clones, with about 75% occurring only once. Sequencing input: PBMCs. These receptors all stem from a woman between 18 and 30 years old in good health and CMV-seropositive. Each CDR3 is given with its conserved first and last residue. Fields, in order: J gene, V gene, D gene, clone size, CDR3 protein, CDR3 DNA. The D gene is left open where the match is weak. Where a row states a size, it is once, few, many or the class of an expanded clone; other rows omit it.

J: TRBJ2-2
V: TRBV6-1
D: NA
size: NA
CDR3: CASTPSIGELFF
DNA: TGTGCCAGCACCCCATCCATCGGGGAGCTGTTTTTT

J: TRBJ2-2
V: TRBV10-3
D: TRBD1
size: NA
CDR3: CAIRQTGSGELFF
DNA: TGTGCCATCAGGCAGACAGGGAGCGGGGAGCTGTTTTTT

J: TRBJ1-5
V: TRBV7-2
D: TRBD1
size: NA
CDR3: CASRPTGLNQPQHF
DNA: TGTGCCAGCAGGCCGACAGGGCTAAATCAGCCCCAGCATTTT

J: TRBJ1-5
V: TRBV4-1
D: NA
size: NA
CDR3: CASSPWQGHNQPQHF
DNA: TGCGCCAGCAGCCCTTGGCAGGGCCACAATCAGCCCCAGCATTTT

J: TRBJ2-2
V: TRBV6-1
D: NA
size: NA
CDR3: CASSAVVGAGELFF
DNA: TGTGCCAGCAGCGCCGTGGTCGGGGCCGGGGAGCTGTTTTTT

J: TRBJ2-1
V: TRBV7-2
D: NA
size: few
CDR3: CASSRRLGPYNEQFF
DNA: TGTGCCAGCAGCCGACGACTAGGACCCTACAATGAGCAGTTCTTC

J: TRBJ2-1
V: TRBV28
D: NA
size: NA
CDR3: CASSLRRRRAPSDPWSYNEQFF
DNA: TGTGCCAGCAGTTTAAGGCGACGGAGGGCCCCGAGCGATCCTTGGTCCTACAATGAGCAGTTCTTC

J: TRBJ2-7
V: TRBV11-2
D: NA
size: few
CDR3: CASSLGPGRDYEQYF
DNA: TGTGCCAGCAGCTTAGGTCCCGGGAGAGACTACGAGCAGTACTTC

J: TRBJ2-1
V: TRBV21-1
D: NA
size: NA
CDR3: CASLSGGRGFCNEQFF
DNA: TGTGCCAGCCTGAGCGGCGGGAGGGGTTTTTGCAATGAGCAGTTCTTC

J: TRBJ2-5
V: TRBV10-3
D: NA
size: NA
CDR3: CAISVGGAGQETQYF
DNA: TGTGCCATCAGTGTCGGCGGGGCGGGCCAAGAGACCCAGTACTTC

J: TRBJ2-1
V: TRBV14
D: NA
size: NA
CDR3: CASSQPGRDYNEQFF
DNA: TGTGCCAGCAGCCAACCGGGGCGGGACTACAATGAGCAGTTCTTC

J: TRBJ2-3
V: TRBV25-1
D: TRBD2
size: NA
CDR3: CASSESLAGGSDTQYF
DNA: TGTGCCAGCAGTGAATCTCTAGCGGGAGGGTCAGATACGCAGTATTTT

J: TRBJ2-1
V: TRBV28
D: NA
size: NA
CDR3: CASSFHPTGYNEQFF
DNA: TGTGCCAGCAGTTTCCACCCCACAGGGTACAATGAGCAGTTCTTC

J: TRBJ2-3
V: TRBV6-5
D: TRBD2
size: NA
CDR3: CASRRAGRTDTQYF
DNA: TGTGCCAGCAGGCGAGCGGGACGCACAGATACGCAGTATTTT

J: TRBJ2-7
V: TRBV5-6
D: TRBD2
size: NA
CDR3: CASSLRSGIYEQYF
DNA: TGTGCCAGCAGCCTGAGAAGCGGGATCTACGAGCAGTACTTC

J: TRBJ1-4
V: TRBV5-4
D: NA
size: NA
CDR3: CASSSYATNEKLFF
DNA: TGTGCCAGCAGCTCGTATGCAACTAATGAAAAACTGTTTTTT

J: TRBJ2-1
V: TRBV5-1
D: NA
size: NA
CDR3: CASSFAVYNEQFF
DNA: TGCGCCAGCAGCTTTGCGGTCTACAATGAGCAGTTCTTC

J: TRBJ2-5
V: TRBV30
D: NA
size: NA
CDR3: CAWKEVQETQYF
DNA: TGTGCCTGGAAGGAGGTTCAAGAGACCCAGTACTTC

J: TRBJ2-7
V: TRBV11-2
D: TRBD2
size: NA
CDR3: CASSWGLAGPYEQYF
DNA: TGTGCCAGCAGCTGGGGACTAGCGGGACCTTACGAGCAGTACTTC

J: TRBJ2-7
V: TRBV11-2
D: NA
size: NA
CDR3: CASSFSTGTYEQYF
DNA: TGTGCCAGCAGCTTCTCGACAGGGACTTACGAGCAGTACTTC

J: TRBJ2-4
V: TRBV29-1
D: NA
size: NA
CDR3: CSVGVGTASNIQYF
DNA: TGCAGCGTTGGAGTCGGCACAGCATCAAACATTCAGTACTTC

J: TRBJ2-1
V: TRBV27
D: TRBD2
size: NA
CDR3: CASTLGGLAGYEQFF
DNA: TGTGCCAGCACCTTGGGGGGACTAGCGGGTTATGAGCAGTTCTTC

J: TRBJ2-5
V: TRBV14
D: NA
size: NA
CDR3: CASSQGSGAVKLSETQYF
DNA: TGTGCCAGCAGCCAAGGGTCAGGGGCTGTCAAGTTATCGGAGACCCAGTACTTC

J: TRBJ2-1
V: TRBV6-6
D: NA
size: NA
CDR3: CASSYRLGSVNEQFF
DNA: TGTGCCAGCAGTTATAGGTTAGGGAGTGTCAATGAGCAGTTCTTC

J: TRBJ2-1
V: TRBV19
D: NA
size: few
CDR3: CASSISQTSYNEQFF
DNA: TGTGCCAGTAGTATTAGTCAGACTTCCTACAATGAGCAGTTCTTC

J: TRBJ1-1
V: TRBV4-2
D: TRBD1
size: NA
CDR3: CASSRGTGGQTEAFF
DNA: TGTGCCAGCAGCCGGGGGACAGGGGGGCAGACTGAAGCTTTCTTT

J: TRBJ1-2
V: TRBV4-3
D: NA
size: NA
CDR3: CASSQDSGYGYTF
DNA: TGCGCCAGCAGCCAAGATTCAGGGTATGGCTACACCTTC

J: TRBJ2-2
V: TRBV10-3
D: NA
size: NA
CDR3: CAALNTGELFF
DNA: TGTGCCGCGCTTAACACCGGGGAGCTGTTTTTT

J: TRBJ2-1
V: TRBV27
D: TRBD2
size: NA
CDR3: CASGVWLAGYYNEQFF
DNA: TGTGCCAGCGGCGTCTGGCTAGCGGGGTACTACAATGAGCAGTTCTTC

J: TRBJ2-1
V: TRBV4-1
D: TRBD2
size: NA
CDR3: CASSQDIQLAGVGNEQFF
DNA: TGCGCCAGCAGCCAAGATATCCAACTAGCGGGAGTTGGTAATGAGCAGTTCTTC

J: TRBJ2-7
V: TRBV5-6
D: TRBD1
size: NA
CDR3: CASSLQGAGYEQYF
DNA: TGTGCCAGCAGCTTGCAGGGGGCAGGCTACGAGCAGTACTTC

J: TRBJ1-1
V: TRBV30
D: NA
size: few
CDR3: CAWSVWGRFTEAFF
DNA: TGTGCCTGGAGTGTATGGGGGAGGTTCACTGAAGCTTTCTTT

J: TRBJ1-1
V: TRBV28
D: TRBD1
size: NA
CDR3: CASRDAGQGESTEAFF
DNA: TGTGCCAGCAGGGACGCGGGACAGGGCGAGAGCACTGAAGCTTTCTTT

J: TRBJ2-3
V: TRBV4-3
D: TRBD2
size: NA
CDR3: CASSQAGLALDTQYF
DNA: TGCGCCAGCAGCCAAGCGGGACTAGCTTTAGATACGCAGTATTTT

J: TRBJ1-6
V: TRBV30
D: NA
size: NA
CDR3: CAWSVQGYNSPLHF
DNA: TGTGCCTGGAGTGTCCAGGGGTATAATTCACCCCTCCACTTT

J: TRBJ2-1
V: TRBV19
D: NA
size: NA
CDR3: CASTPTAYNEQFF
DNA: TGTGCCAGTACTCCTACTGCCTACAATGAGCAGTTCTTC

J: TRBJ2-2
V: TRBV27
D: NA
size: NA
CDR3: CASSLKEGELFF
DNA: TGTGCCAGCAGTTTAAAGGAGGGGGAGCTGTTTTTT

J: TRBJ2-3
V: TRBV7-9
D: TRBD2
size: NA
CDR3: CASSLAVGGTSGVTDTQYF
DNA: TGTGCCAGCAGCTTAGCCGTTGGGGGGACTAGCGGTGTCACCGATACGCAGTATTTT

J: TRBJ1-1
V: TRBV6-6
D: NA
size: few
CDR3: CASGDYRAEAFF
DNA: TGTGCCAGCGGGGATTACAGGGCTGAAGCTTTCTTT

J: TRBJ2-1
V: TRBV6-5
D: TRBD2
size: NA
CDR3: CASSYSGRGNEQFF
DNA: TGTGCCAGCAGTTACTCAGGGAGGGGAAATGAGCAGTTCTTC

J: TRBJ1-2
V: TRBV5-4
D: NA
size: once
CDR3: CASSPSGNNYGYTF
DNA: TGTGCCAGCAGCCCCTCCGGGAATAACTATGGCTACACCTTC

J: TRBJ2-7
V: TRBV12-5
D: NA
size: NA
CDR3: CASGARTEKYEQYF
DNA: TGTGCTAGTGGTGCTCGGACAGAGAAATACGAGCAGTACTTC

J: TRBJ2-1
V: TRBV6-4
D: NA
size: NA
CDR3: CATSRDTEYNEQFF
DNA: TGTGCCACATCCCGGGACACTGAATACAATGAGCAGTTCTTC

J: TRBJ2-3
V: TRBV2
D: TRBD1
size: NA
CDR3: CASSRTGDPDTQYF
DNA: TGTGCCAGCAGCCGGACAGGGGACCCAGATACGCAGTATTTT

J: TRBJ2-6
V: TRBV9
D: NA
size: NA
CDR3: CASSVRQSGANVLTF
DNA: TGTGCCAGCAGCGTCCGACAGTCTGGGGCCAACGTCCTGACTTTC

J: TRBJ2-1
V: TRBV6-5
D: NA
size: NA
CDR3: CASSYAASDNEQFF
DNA: TGTGCCAGCAGTTACGCGGCTAGCGACAATGAGCAGTTCTTC

J: TRBJ2-7
V: TRBV7-9
D: TRBD2
size: NA
CDR3: CASSSTGTSGSEQYF
DNA: TGTGCCAGCAGCTCCACCGGGACTAGCGGGAGCGAGCAGTACTTC

J: TRBJ2-1
V: TRBV7-2
D: TRBD2
size: NA
CDR3: CASSFLAGGLNEQFF
DNA: TGTGCCAGCAGCTTCCTAGCGGGAGGGCTCAATGAGCAGTTCTTC

J: TRBJ2-3
V: TRBV30
D: NA
size: NA
CDR3: CAWNAGTDTQYF
DNA: TGTGCCTGGAACGCAGGCACAGATACGCAGTATTTT

J: TRBJ1-1
V: TRBV19
D: NA
size: NA
CDR3: CASSATRNTEAFF
DNA: TGTGCCAGTAGTGCCACACGGAACACTGAAGCTTTCTTT

J: TRBJ2-3
V: TRBV28
D: TRBD2
size: NA
CDR3: CASREAGADTQYF
DNA: TGTGCCAGCAGGGAAGCGGGGGCAGATACGCAGTATTTT

J: TRBJ2-3
V: TRBV6-5
D: TRBD2
size: NA
CDR3: CASSYSTSGRDTQYF
DNA: TGTGCCAGCAGTTATTCGACTAGCGGGAGAGATACGCAGTATTTT

J: TRBJ1-1
V: TRBV2
D: NA
size: NA
CDR3: CASSQLGVTEAFF
DNA: TGTGCCAGCAGTCAATTAGGGGTGACTGAAGCTTTCTTT